A selection of T cell receptor beta chains follows, all from one sample in a study of cytomegalovirus exposure and HLA in healthy donors. Repertoires were generated with immunoSEQ multiplex PCR, while TCRdb's copy carries only in-frame clones and drops some. The table shows under 300,000 clones, with around 90% occurring only once. The sample was PBMCs. The receptors derive from a woman aged 18-29 years in good health and CMV-seronegative. CDR3s include the opening cysteine and the closing phenylalanine or tryptophan. The D gene is left open where the match is weak. Only part of the rows carry a size: once, few, many, or a class if the clone is expanded.

size,J,V,D,DNA,CDR3
NA,TRBJ2-5,TRBV4-2,NA,TGTGCCAGCAGCCCCCCCGGGATATACCAAGAGACCCAGTACTTC,CASSPPGIYQETQYF
NA,TRBJ1-2,TRBV6-1,NA,TGTGCCAGCAGTGAAGTTGCGGCCAGCTATGGCTACACCTTC,CASSEVAASYGYTF
NA,TRBJ2-1,TRBV11-1,TRBD1,TGTGCCAGCAGCCCGGGGACAGCTAACAATGAGCAGTTCTTC,CASSPGTANNEQFF
NA,TRBJ1-5,TRBV4-1,NA,TGCGCCAGCAGCCAACTTCCGGGGATTAATCAGCCCCAGCATTTT,CASSQLPGINQPQHF
NA,TRBJ2-1,TRBV5-1,TRBD2,TGCGCCAGCAGCTTAGGGACTAGCGGGGGGATCAATGAGCAGTTCTTC,CASSLGTSGGINEQFF
NA,TRBJ1-1,TRBV11-2,NA,TGTGCCAGCAGCTTCCCAAGAGGGTTGAACACTGAAGCTTTCTTT,CASSFPRGLNTEAFF
NA,TRBJ2-2,TRBV13,NA,TGTGCCAGCAGCCTTAGGGGAAACACCGGGGAGCTGTTTTTT,CASSLRGNTGELFF
NA,TRBJ1-1,TRBV28,NA,TGTGCCAGCAGTTTATCGGGATTTACCGCTAACACTGAAGCTTTCTTT,CASSLSGFTANTEAFF
NA,TRBJ1-2,TRBV7-2,NA,TGTGCCAGCAGCTTAGCGTACGTCACTACTAACTATGGCTACACCTTC,CASSLAYVTTNYGYTF
NA,TRBJ2-7,TRBV9,NA,TGTGCCAGCAGCGTAGAAGGTACCAGGTTTATAGACGAGCAGTACTTC,CASSVEGTRFIDEQYF
NA,TRBJ2-5,TRBV4-1,TRBD1,TGCGCCAGCAGCCAAGTGGACAGGGGAGAAGGGGGCCAAGAGACCCAGTACTTC,CASSQVDRGEGGQETQYF
NA,TRBJ1-2,TRBV9,NA,TGTGCCAGCACTCGGGACTTTGCAAACTATGGCTACACCTTC,CASTRDFANYGYTF
NA,TRBJ2-3,TRBV7-3,TRBD2,TGTGCCAGCAGCCCCAGCGGGGGGATGGATACGCAGTATTTT,CASSPSGGMDTQYF
NA,TRBJ2-7,TRBV7-2,NA,TGTGCCAGCAGCTTAGGGTACAGGGACTACGAGCAGTACTTC,CASSLGYRDYEQYF
NA,TRBJ2-7,TRBV7-9,TRBD1,TGTGCCAGCAGCTCCCACAGGGGTTGGGAGCAGTACTTC,CASSSHRGWEQYF
NA,TRBJ2-3,TRBV6-5,NA,TGTGCCAGCAGTTTTGATCGGGGGGCGAGCGTAGATACGCAGTATTTT,CASSFDRGASVDTQYF
NA,TRBJ1-1,TRBV5-4,NA,TGTGCCAGCAGCCTGGACAGAGAAGCTTTCTTT,CASSLDREAFF
NA,TRBJ1-3,TRBV7-2,NA,TGTGCCGGCAACGTGGGGCCGGGTAACTCTGGAAACACCATATATTTT,CAGNVGPGNSGNTIYF
NA,TRBJ1-2,TRBV6-5,NA,TGTGCCAGCAGTTACTCACGGTCTAACTATGGCTACACCTTC,CASSYSRSNYGYTF
NA,TRBJ1-3,TRBV4-1,NA,TGCGCCAGCAGCCTATCCCGGGACACTGGAAACACCATATATTTT,CASSLSRDTGNTIYF
NA,TRBJ2-1,TRBV4-3,NA,TGCGCCAGCAGCCAAGATCCCGGGAGCGCACGGCAGTTCTTC,CASSQDPGSARQFF
NA,TRBJ2-7,TRBV7-2,NA,TGTGCCAGCAGCTTAACCACAAGCTACGAGCAGTACTTC,CASSLTTSYEQYF
few,TRBJ2-7,TRBV4-1,NA,TGCGCCAGCAGCCAAGAGGTACAGATCTACGAGCAGTACTTC,CASSQEVQIYEQYF
NA,TRBJ1-1,TRBV4-1,TRBD1,TGCGCCAGCAGCCAAGAAGGGGGCTACACTGAAGCTTTCTTT,CASSQEGGYTEAFF
NA,TRBJ1-2,TRBV19,TRBD1,TGTGCCAGTAGTGACAGGGGGACGCCGAACTATGGCTACACCTTC,CASSDRGTPNYGYTF
NA,TRBJ2-2,TRBV7-9,TRBD1,TGTGCCAGCAGCTTGACAGGGTACACCGGGGAGCTGTTTTTT,CASSLTGYTGELFF
NA,TRBJ1-4,TRBV11-2,NA,TGTGCCAGCAGCAAGGGGATCAGAACCACAACTAATGAAAAACTGTTTTTT,CASSKGIRTTTNEKLFF
NA,TRBJ2-1,TRBV5-1,TRBD2,TGCGCCAGCAGCCTGAAACTAGCGGCGTCCTACAATGAGCAGTTCTTC,CASSLKLAASYNEQFF
NA,TRBJ1-4,TRBV5-8,NA,TGTGCCAGCAGCTTTGGACAGAAGTTCGATGAAAAACTGTTTTTT,CASSFGQKFDEKLFF
NA,TRBJ2-2,TRBV6-5,NA,TGTGCCAGCAGACTGGGAGTTTACACCGGGGAGCTGTTTTTT,CASRLGVYTGELFF
NA,TRBJ1-2,TRBV15,NA,TGTGCCACCAGCAGAGATATCCAGGGCCGCGGCTATGGCTACACCTTC,CATSRDIQGRGYGYTF